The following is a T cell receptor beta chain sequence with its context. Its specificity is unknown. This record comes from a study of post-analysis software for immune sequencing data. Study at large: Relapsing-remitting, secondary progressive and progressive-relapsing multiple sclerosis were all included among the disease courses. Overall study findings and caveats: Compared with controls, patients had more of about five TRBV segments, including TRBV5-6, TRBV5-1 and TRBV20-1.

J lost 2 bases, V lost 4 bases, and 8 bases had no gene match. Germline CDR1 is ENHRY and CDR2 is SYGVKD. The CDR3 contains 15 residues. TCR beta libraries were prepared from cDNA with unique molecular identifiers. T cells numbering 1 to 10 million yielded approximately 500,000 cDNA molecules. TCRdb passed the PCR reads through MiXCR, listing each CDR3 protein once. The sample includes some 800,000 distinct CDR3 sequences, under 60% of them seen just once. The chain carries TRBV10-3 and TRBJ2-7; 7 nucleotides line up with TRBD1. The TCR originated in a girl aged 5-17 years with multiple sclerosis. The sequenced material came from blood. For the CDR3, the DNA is TGTGCCATCAGTGGGTCACGGGACAGCCCCTACGAGCAGTACTTC. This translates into CAISGSRDSPYEQYF.